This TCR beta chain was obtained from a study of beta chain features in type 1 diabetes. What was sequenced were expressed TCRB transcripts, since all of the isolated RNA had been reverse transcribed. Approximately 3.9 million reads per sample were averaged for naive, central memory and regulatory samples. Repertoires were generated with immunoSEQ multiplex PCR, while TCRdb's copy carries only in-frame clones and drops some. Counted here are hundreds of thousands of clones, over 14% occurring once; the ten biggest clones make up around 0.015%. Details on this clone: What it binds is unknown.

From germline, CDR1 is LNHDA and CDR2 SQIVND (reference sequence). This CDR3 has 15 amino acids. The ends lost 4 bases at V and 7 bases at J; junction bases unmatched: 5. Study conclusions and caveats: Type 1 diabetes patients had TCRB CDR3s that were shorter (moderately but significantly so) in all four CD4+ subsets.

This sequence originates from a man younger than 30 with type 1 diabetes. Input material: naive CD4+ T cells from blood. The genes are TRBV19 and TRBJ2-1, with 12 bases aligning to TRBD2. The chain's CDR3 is CASSSGLAGRNEQFF. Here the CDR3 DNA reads TGTGCCAGTAGTAGTGGACTAGCGGGGCGAAATGAGCAGTTCTTC.